A single sample gave rise to the 22 T cell receptor beta chains below, sequenced in a study of Ad26.COV2.S vaccination and SARS-CoV-2 variants. The treatment denotes: around 19 received Ad26.COV2.S at low or high dose, single or two shots; a few received placebo; per-sample allocation not given. The samples were gathered on day 63 after the first injection of vaccine or placebo. This table comes from immunoSEQ multiplex PCR, and its TCRdb copy is limited to in-frame clones, with some not included. The sample consists of a few hundred thousand clones, about 90% of them appearing once. The sample consisted of peripheral blood, taken in a trial of Ad26.COV2.S vaccine versus placebo. These receptors were taken from a person aged 18-60 years who received the Ad26.COV2.S COVID-19 vaccine or a placebo.

The V and J genes are TRBV18 and TRBJ1-1, with D perhaps matching TRBD1 (5 bases). The CDR3 has 15 residues. CDR1 and CDR2 (germline): KGHSH, LQKENI. The V gene lost 3 bases and the J gene lost 0 bases, with 11 bases spanning the gap. Here the CDR3 DNA reads TGTGCCAGCTCACCGGGGCAAATTATGAACACTGAAGCTTTCTTT. Translating it yields CASSPGQIMNTEAFF. The full variable domain, rest sourced from reference TRBV18 and TRBJ1-1, is NAGVMQNPRHLVRRRGQEARLRCSPMKGHSHVYWYRQLPEEGLKFMVYLQKENIIDESGMPKERFSAEFPKEGPSILRIQQVVRGDSAAYFCASSPGQIMNTEAFFGQGTRLTVV.

V usage is TRBV13 and J usage is TRBJ1-2, with D hard to call. The V gene lost 1 base and the J gene lost 3 bases, with 6 bases spanning the gap. Germline V gene data show CDR1 as PRHDT and CDR2 as FYEKMQ (reference sequence). The CDR3 extends over 13 amino acids. The CDR3 loop reads CASSLAADYGYTF. The CDR3 bases are TGTGCCAGCAGCTTAGCAGCGGACTATGGCTACACCTTC. The full variable domain, rest sourced from reference TRBV13 and TRBJ1-2, is AAGVIQSPRHLIKEKRETATLKCYPIPRHDTVYWYQQGPGQDPQFLISFYEKMQSDKGSIPDRFSAQQFSDYHSELNMSSLELGDSALYFCASSLAADYGYTFGSGTRLTVV.

The gene calls are TRBV10-3 and TRBJ2-7; D perhaps matches TRBD2 (5 bases). The CDR3 spans 15 residues. Trimming took off 3 bases at V and 3 bases at J, with 15 bases between the two ends. Germline assignment: CDR1 ENHRY and CDR2 SYGVKD. The CDR3 sequence is CAISDGVGTVYEQYF. The CDR3 DNA is TGTGCCATCAGTGACGGGGTAGGCACTGTCTACGAGCAGTACTTC.

The chain couples TRBV5-1 to TRBJ2-3; tentative D call: TRBD2 (6 bases). Trimming removed 7 bases at V and 0 bases at J, with 15 bases between. Per the germline V gene, CDR1 is SGHRS and CDR2 is YFSETQ. This CDR3 comprises 15 residues. DNA for the CDR3: TGCGCCAGCCTCTTTTCGGGAGAGAGCACAGATACGCAGTATTTT. It specifies CASLFSGESTDTQYF.

The chain couples TRBV18 to TRBJ1-2; 7 nucleotides match TRBD1. The V gene's germline CDR1 is KGHSH and CDR2 LQKENI. This CDR3 has 14 amino acids. The junction had 2 bases not matched to a gene; V was cut back by 0 bases and J by 4 bases. The CDR3 here is CASSPPPGGYGYTF. The CDR3 DNA reads TGTGCCAGCTCACCACCTCCAGGGGGCTATGGCTACACCTTC.

The V and J genes are TRBV27 and TRBJ1-2, with D maybe TRBD1 (5 bases). V was clipped by 3 bases and J by 5 bases, with 10 bases between them. The germline V gene encodes CDR1 MNHEY and CDR2 SMNVEV (reference sequence). The CDR3 is made up of 13 amino acids. CDR3: CASSFRDRYGYTF. The CDR3 nucleotides read TGTGCCAGCAGTTTTCGTGACAGATATGGCTACACCTTC.

V and J are TRBV18 and TRBJ2-5; D unclear. Germline V gene lookup returns CDR1 KGHSH and CDR2 LQKENI. V lost 3 bases, J lost 5 bases, and 19 bases lay in between. The CDR3 covers 16 residues. Here the CDR3 reads CASSPPRRGKEETQYF. In DNA form, the CDR3 reads TGTGCCAGCTCACCCCCCCGACGTGGAAAGGAGGAGACCCAGTACTTC. The full variable domain, rest sourced from reference TRBV18 and TRBJ2-5, is NAGVMQNPRHLVRRRGQEARLRCSPMKGHSHVYWYRQLPEEGLKFMVYLQKENIIDESGMPKERFSAEFPKEGPSILRIQQVVRGDSAAYFCASSPPRRGKEETQYFGPGTRLLVL.

V gene TRBV11-2 combines with J gene TRBJ1-1; D possibly corresponds to TRBD1 (5 bases). The CDR3 totals 14 residues. V was cut by 3 bases and J by 4 bases, with 12 bases left in between. Germline CDR1 reads SGHAT; CDR2 reads FQNNGV. The CDR3 is CASSFWQGGTEAFF. CDR3 bases: TGTGCCAGCAGCTTCTGGCAGGGAGGCACTGAAGCTTTCTTT.

This rearrangement joins TRBV5-1 to TRBJ1-3, with D possibly matching TRBD1 (6 bases). The CDR3 runs to 15 residues. In germline, CDR1 is SGHRS, CDR2 YFSETQ. Trimming shortened V by 1 base and J by 4 bases, and 12 bases separated the two germline ends. CDR3 sequence reads: CASSLSGGDGNTIYF. CDR3 coding DNA: TGCGCCAGCAGCTTGTCCGGGGGCGACGGAAACACCATATATTTT.

As DNA, the CDR3 is TGTGCCAGCAGTTACGGGGGGTCCGGTAATGAAAAACTGTTTTTT. Its protein is CASSYGGSGNEKLFF. The J gene is TRBJ1-4, the V gene TRBV6-5; tentatively, D is TRBD1 (5 bases). CDR1 is MNHEY, CDR2 SVGAGI, per germline. Trimming removed 2 bases at V and 4 bases at J, with 11 bases between. The CDR3 loop spans 15 amino acids.

The chain couples TRBV2 to TRBJ2-3; 9 nucleotides agree with TRBD1. CDR1 SNHLY and CDR2 FYNNEI come from the germline V gene. J was trimmed by 4 bases and V by 6 bases; bases with no gene match: 11. The CDR3 contains 16 residues. CDR3 residues: CASRADRGKRADTQYF. The CDR3 DNA reads TGTGCCAGCAGAGCCGACAGGGGGAAGCGGGCAGATACGCAGTATTTT.

The rearrangement joins TRBV6-5 to TRBJ2-5; 9 nucleotides agree with TRBD1. V lost 6 bases, J lost 5 bases, and 7 bases stayed unmatched. Germline values: CDR1 MNHEY, CDR2 SVGAGI. The CDR3 has 14 residues. The CDR3 reads CASSSGTGSETQYF. CDR3 bases: TGTGCCAGCAGCTCCGGGACAGGGAGCGAGACCCAGTACTTC.

This chain joins TRBV5-6 and TRBJ1-6; no reliable D call. CDR1 is SGHDT and CDR2 is YYEEEE in the germline V gene. V lost 2 bases and J lost 0, with 9 bases in between. There are 16 residues in the CDR3. The chain's CDR3 is CASSFRTISYNSPLHF. CDR3 nucleotide sequence: TGTGCCAGCAGCTTTCGGACTATCTCCTATAATTCACCCCTCCACTTT.

The chain carries TRBV25-1 and TRBJ1-1; D perhaps matches TRBD1 (5 bases). Germline CDR1 is MGHDK and CDR2 is SYGVNS. The V gene lost 2 bases and the J gene lost 4 bases, with 23 bases spanning the gap. The CDR3 spans 18 residues. The CDR3 reads CASSEPLRGAGSLTEAFF. CDR3 nucleotide sequence: TGTGCCAGCAGTGAACCTTTGCGGGGCGCAGGCTCTCTCACTGAAGCTTTCTTT.

The CDR3 DNA reads as TGTGCCAGCAGCAGAGGGGCCCAATCCCAGCATTTT. It yields the protein CASSRGAQSQHF. This chain connects TRBV21-1 to TRBJ1-5. TRBV21-1 has pseudogene status. The CDR3 has 12 residues.

V usage is TRBV5-5 and J usage is TRBJ1-5; D remains ambiguous. The CDR3 is 18 amino acids. The germline gives CDR1 SGHKS, CDR2 YYEKEE (reference sequence). Trimming took 3 bases from V and 2 from J, leaving 21 bases between them. Here the CDR3 DNA reads TGTGCCAGCAGCTCTTTCTACTTAGGTGGGATTGGCAATCAGCCCCAGCATTTT. Protein: CASSSFYLGGIGNQPQHF.

Regarding this clone: Germline and junction disagree at one end, which may indicate a read error. The gene calls are TRBV11-2 and TRBJ2-4; D is undetermined. The CDR3 is made up of 13 amino acids. Per the germline V gene, CDR1 is SGHAT and CDR2 is FQNNGV. CDR3 protein: CASSFRGLGPVDF. CDR3 sequence (DNA): TGTGCCAGCAGCTTTAGAGGCCTAGGACCCGTAGACTTC. The entire variable domain, with the rest obtained from reference TRBV11-2 and TRBJ2-4, is as follows: EAGVAQSPRYKIIEKRQSVAFWCNPISGHATLYWYQQILGQGPKLLIQFQNNGVVDDSQLPKDRFSAERLKGVDSTLKIQPAKLEDSAVYLCASSFRGLGPVDFGAGTRLSVL.

The genes are TRBV10-3 and TRBJ2-3; D perhaps matches TRBD2 (5 bases). Germline lookup yields CDR1 ENHRY and CDR2 SYGVKD. The V end lost 4 bases, the J end lost 2 bases, and 13 bases lay between the germline ends. CDR3 size: 15 residues. The CDR3 sequence: CAISGPGRDTDTQYF. CDR3 sequence (DNA): TGTGCCATCAGTGGTCCGGGAAGGGACACAGATACGCAGTATTTT.

This rearrangement joins TRBV30 to TRBJ1-2; no reliable D call. With 3 bases removed from V and 0 bases from J, the gap between germline ends came to 5 bases. Germline CDR1 reads GTSNPN; CDR2 reads SVGIG (reference sequence). The CDR3 runs to 12 residues. CDR3 in amino acids: CAWRVPNYGYTF. The CDR3 region has the DNA TGTGCCTGGAGGGTTCCTAACTATGGCTACACCTTC.

The chain carries TRBV5-4 and TRBJ2-5; tentatively, D is TRBD1 or TRBD2 (5 bases each). The CDR3 totals 14 residues. Trimming removed 4 bases at V and 3 bases at J, with 13 bases between. Germline V lookup: CDR1 SGHNT, CDR2 YYREEE (reference sequence). The CDR3 DNA reads as TGTGCCAGCAGCCTCTACGGGGCGGAAGAGACCCAGTACTTC. Protein sequence: CASSLYGAEETQYF.

V is TRBV4-2 and J is TRBJ2-3, with D uncertain. This CDR3 is 14 amino acids long. The V gene lost 0 bases and the J gene lost 5 bases, with 9 bases spanning the gap. Germline CDR1 reads LGHNA; CDR2 reads YNFKEQ. The CDR3 DNA reads as TGTGCCAGCAGCCAAGATCCTGGAGTAGATACGCAGTATTTT. Protein product: CASSQDPGVDTQYF.

V gene TRBV5-4 combines with J gene TRBJ1-1; D gene ambiguous. CDR3 length: 12 amino acids. V lost 1 base and J 0 bases, leaving 1 base between the germline ends. The germline gives CDR1 SGHNT, CDR2 YYREEE (reference sequence). CDR3 protein: CASSLMNTEAFF. The CDR3 DNA reads as TGTGCCAGCAGCTTGATGAACACTGAAGCTTTCTTT. Supplemented by reference TRBV5-4 and TRBJ1-1, the full variable domain reads ETGVTQSPTHLIKTRGQQVTLRCSSQSGHNTVSWYQQALGQGPQFIFQYYREEENGRGNFPPRFSGLQFPNYSSELNVNALELDDSALYLCASSLMNTEAFFGQGTRLTVV.